The rows below give T cell receptor beta chains drawn from one sample of a study of blood T cell repertoires in COVID-19. Sequencing used immunoSEQ multiplex PCR; TCRdb keeps in-frame clones, though not all of them. The table shows over 95,000 clones, with 85% to 90% occurring only once. Material for sequencing was peripheral blood. These receptor sequences come from a woman aged 45-59 years with acute or convalescent COVID-19. The CDR3 runs from the conserved cysteine through the conserved F or W. Each record gives: V gene, clone size, J gene, D gene, CDR3 DNA, CDR3 protein. D genes are given only for firm matches. The size entry is marked missing in some rows and otherwise reads once, few, many or a size class.

V: TRBV11-2; size: NA; J: TRBJ1-2; D: NA; DNA: TGTGCCAGCAGCTCATACAGGGTTTCAGGCTACACCTTC; CDR3: CASSSYRVSGYTF
V: TRBV19; size: NA; J: TRBJ2-7; D: TRBD1; DNA: TGTGCCAGTAGTATAGGACAGGGGGCGAAGAACGAGCAGTACTTC; CDR3: CASSIGQGAKNEQYF
V: TRBV5-1; size: NA; J: TRBJ2-7; D: TRBD1; DNA: TGCGCCAGCAGCCCGACAGGGGTTAATTACGAGCAGTACTTC; CDR3: CASSPTGVNYEQYF
V: TRBV18; size: NA; J: TRBJ2-7; D: TRBD1; DNA: TGTGCCAGCTCACCAGGGACAGGCCCCTACGAGCAGTACTTC; CDR3: CASSPGTGPYEQYF
V: TRBV4-2; size: NA; J: TRBJ2-3; D: NA; DNA: TGTGCCAGCAGCCAAGAAGTGACTGCGCGTAACACAGATACGCAGTATTTT; CDR3: CASSQEVTARNTDTQYF
V: TRBV5-1; size: NA; J: TRBJ2-1; D: TRBD2; DNA: TGCGCCAGCAGCCCAGGACTAGCGGGGGGGCCCAACTACAATGAGCAGTTCTTC; CDR3: CASSPGLAGGPNYNEQFF
V: TRBV12-3/TRBV12-4; size: NA; J: TRBJ2-7; D: NA; DNA: TGTGCCAGCAGTCCCGCCTACGAGCAGTACTTC; CDR3: CASSPAYEQYF
V: TRBV2; size: NA; J: TRBJ1-5; D: NA; DNA: TGTGCCAGCAGTCCCAGTCTGCGGGGCAATCAGCCCCAGCATTTT; CDR3: CASSPSLRGNQPQHF
V: TRBV24-1; size: NA; J: TRBJ1-2; D: NA; DNA: TGTGCCACCAGTGATTCAATTGGGGGGTATGGCTACACCTTC; CDR3: CATSDSIGGYGYTF
V: TRBV19; size: few; J: TRBJ1-1; D: NA; DNA: TGTGCCAGTAGCTCTGCGACAGGGAACACTGAAGCTTTCTTT; CDR3: CASSSATGNTEAFF
V: TRBV10-3; size: NA; J: TRBJ2-4; D: NA; DNA: TGTGCCATCAGTGAGGTGGGGGGAGAAAACATTCAGTACTTC; CDR3: CAISEVGGENIQYF